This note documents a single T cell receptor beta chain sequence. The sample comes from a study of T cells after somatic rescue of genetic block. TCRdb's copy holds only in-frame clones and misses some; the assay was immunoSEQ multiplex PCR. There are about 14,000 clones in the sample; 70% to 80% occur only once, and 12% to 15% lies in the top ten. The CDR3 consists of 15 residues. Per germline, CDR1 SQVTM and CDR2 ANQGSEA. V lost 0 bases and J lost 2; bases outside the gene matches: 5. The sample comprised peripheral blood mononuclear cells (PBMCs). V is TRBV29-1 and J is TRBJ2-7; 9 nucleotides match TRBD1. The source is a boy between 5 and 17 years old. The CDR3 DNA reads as TGCAGCGTTGAAGATCACAGGGGGCACCCCTACGAGCAGTACTTC. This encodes CSVEDHRGHPYEQYF.